The TCR beta chain under discussion was sequenced for a study of read filtering for tumor transcriptome and immune sequencing. This library used about 400 ng RNA and molecular barcoded adaptors spanning alpha/delta and beta/gamma chains. MiXCR, applied by TCRdb to the reads, yields one record per CDR3 protein. The top ten clones hold roughly 35% of a sample with 37,000 or so distinct CDR3 sequences, about an eighth of them seen once. This clonotype was detected many times. Its antigen is unknown. Overall study results and limits: Correlation between methods rose after single-read clonotypes were removed.

The sample was a population of CD138-negative cells sorted from bone marrow. The sequence derives from a donor at least 40 years old with multiple myeloma.

CDR3 sequence reads: CASSLDRVVYEQYF. CDR3 DNA sequence: TGCGCCAGCAGCTTGGACAGGGTGGTATACGAGCAGTACTTC. The rearrangement links TRBV5-1 to TRBJ2-7; a possible D gene is TRBD1 (6 bases). In germline, CDR1 is SGHRS, CDR2 YFSETQ. The length of the CDR3 is 14 residues. The V end lost 0 bases, the J end lost 4 bases, and 11 bases lay between the germline ends.